One and the same sample provided the 15 T cell receptor beta chains below, sequenced in a study of a mutant IDH1 vaccine in newly diagnosed glioma. No antigen has been assigned to these receptors. Documented time point: week 47, end of study. Topical imiquimod was applied with each vaccine dose, which held 300 ug of mutant IDH1 20-mer peptide. Only in-frame clones appear in the TCRdb table, and some are missing; sequencing was by immunoSEQ multiplex PCR. Of some 56,000 clones detected, about 79% appear once; the ten largest clones hold 5.3%. Sequenced here: PBMCs, sampled from a glioma patient whose treatment included an IDH1 peptide vaccine. The receptors shown here come from a man between 45 and 60 years old with glioma.

The rearrangement links TRBV5-6 to TRBJ1-4, with 9 nucleotides matching TRBD1. The CDR3 is made up of 15 amino acids. J gave up 4 bases and V 4 bases, and 5 bases lay outside the gene matches. CDR1 is SGHDT, CDR2 YYEEEE, per germline. In DNA, the CDR3 is TGTGCCAGCAGCCAACCGGGACAGGGTAATGAAAAACTGTTTTTT. This translates into CASSQPGQGNEKLFF.

The chain carries TRBV4-2 and TRBJ2-6; D not resolved. Germline V gene data show CDR1 as LGHNA and CDR2 as YNFKEQ. The CDR3 is 17 amino acids. With 1 base removed from V and 0 bases from J, the gap between germline ends came to 10 bases. The CDR3 protein is CASSQGSEGSGANVLTF. The CDR3 DNA reads TGTGCCAGCAGCCAAGGATCCGAAGGCTCTGGGGCCAACGTCCTGACTTTC.

The J gene is TRBJ2-6, the V gene TRBV18; D not resolved. There are 15 residues in the CDR3. CDR1 KGHSH and CDR2 LQKENI come from the germline V gene. With 0 bases removed from V and 1 base from J, the gap between germline ends came to 4 bases. CDR3 nucleotides: TGTGCCAGCTCACCACCCCGATCTGGGGCCAACGTCCTGACTTTC. This gives the protein CASSPPRSGANVLTF.

The chain uses TRBV7-2 and TRBJ1-2; D unresolved. This CDR3 spans 14 amino acids. Germline CDR1 reads SGHTA; CDR2 reads FQGNSA. V was pared by 4 bases and J by 6 bases, with 15 bases between. The CDR3 region is CASSSSGRYHGYTF. In DNA form, the CDR3 reads TGTGCCAGCAGCTCCTCGGGGAGGTACCATGGCTACACCTTC.

This sequence joins TRBV2 and TRBJ1-1; TRBD1 is a possible D gene (5 bases). This CDR3 region has 14 residues. CDR1 and CDR2 from the germline V gene are SNHLY and FYNNEI. V was shortened by 2 bases and J by 7 bases, with 14 bases between the two germline ends. CDR3 bases: TGTGCCAGCAGTGAATGGGACGAAACCCTTGAAGCTTTCTTT. Protein: CASSEWDETLEAFF.

CDR3 residues: CASSVGTVYEQYF. The DNA for the CDR3 is TGTGCCAGCAGTGTTGGGACAGTTTACGAGCAGTACTTC. The chain is built from TRBV6-4 and TRBJ2-7; TRBD1 aligns across 7 bases. Germline CDR1 and CDR2: MRHNA and SNTAGT. The CDR3 is 13 residues long. Trimming removed 4 bases from V and 4 bases from J; junction bases left unmatched: 4.

This clone has more than one count but fewer than ten. The genes are TRBV13 and TRBJ2-1; D tentatively fits TRBD1 or TRBD2 (5 bases each). This CDR3 contains 12 residues. Germline CDR1 reads PRHDT; CDR2 reads FYEKMQ (reference sequence). V shed 1 base and J shed 9 bases, with 7 bases lying between them. CDR3 in DNA: TGTGCCAGCAGCTTAGATGGGGGTGAGCAGTTCTTC. Its protein is CASSLDGGEQFF. The full variable domain, rest sourced from reference TRBV13 and TRBJ2-1, is AAGVIQSPRHLIKEKRETATLKCYPIPRHDTVYWYQQGPGQDPQFLISFYEKMQSDKGSIPDRFSAQQFSDYHSELNMSSLELGDSALYFCASSLDGGEQFFGPGTRLTVL.

This rearrangement joins TRBV15 to TRBJ1-2; D unresolved. With 0 bases removed from V and 4 bases from J, the gap between germline ends came to 12 bases. Per the germline V gene, CDR1 is LNHNV and CDR2 is YYDKDF (reference sequence). The CDR3 extends over 15 amino acids. The CDR3: CATSRDTGQLYGYTF. The CDR3 DNA reads as TGTGCCACCAGCAGAGATACGGGTCAGCTCTATGGCTACACCTTC.

V and J are TRBV6-5 and TRBJ2-3, with TRBD1 as a possible D gene (5 bases). This CDR3 has 15 residues. Trimming pared 6 bases from V and 2 bases from J, leaving 15 bases between. The germline V gene encodes CDR1 MNHEY and CDR2 SVGAGI. The CDR3 nucleotides read TGTGCCAGCAGCCCGTTTAGGGGATTCACAGATACGCAGTATTTT. Amino acid sequence: CASSPFRGFTDTQYF.

The chain joins TRBV6-1 to TRBJ1-4; D is unresolved. V was clipped by 1 base and J by 5 bases, with 8 bases between them. The germline gives CDR1 MNHNS, CDR2 SASEGT. There are 14 residues in the CDR3. The CDR3 DNA reads TGTGCCAGCAGTGAAGGAGGGCAGAATGAAAAACTGTTTTTT. It is translated as CASSEGGQNEKLFF.

The chain employs TRBV5-1 and TRBJ1-1; D remains ambiguous. The V and J ends lost 0 bases and 8 bases respectively, with 11 bases between them. The CDR3 runs to 13 residues. CDR1 is SGHRS, CDR2 YFSETQ, per germline. Written as DNA, the CDR3 is TGCGCCAGCAGCTTGGAAGGACGGTTAGAAGCTTTCTTT. This translates into CASSLEGRLEAFF.

The chain uses TRBV6-1 and TRBJ1-5; 9 bases agree with TRBD1. Germline CDR1 is MNHNS and CDR2 is SASEGT. V trimming: 4 bases; J trimming: 3 bases; junction bases outside the gene matches: 7. CDR3 length: 16 amino acids. DNA for the CDR3: TGTGCCAGCAGTGCTGAGACAGGGGGGTACAATCAGCCCCAGCATTTT. Encoded protein: CASSAETGGYNQPQHF.

V is TRBV29-1 and J is TRBJ1-1, with D possibly matching TRBD1 (6 bases). V lost 7 bases, J lost 0 bases, and 12 bases lay in between. Germline CDR1 reads SQVTM; CDR2 reads ANQGSEA. The CDR3 runs 13 residues. The CDR3 DNA reads as TGCAGCGCCTACGACAGGATGAACACTGAAGCTTTCTTT. The encoded protein is CSAYDRMNTEAFF. Variable domain in full (rest from reference TRBV29-1 and TRBJ1-1): SAVISQKPSRDICQRGTSLTIQCQVDSQVTMMFWYRQQPGQSLTLIATANQGSEATYESGFVIDKFPISRPNLTFSTLTVSNMSPEDSSIYLCSAYDRMNTEAFFGQGTRLTVV.

This clone was counted only a few times. The chain combines TRBV18 with TRBJ1-1; the D is unclear. In germline, CDR1 is KGHSH, CDR2 LQKENI. The ends were cut back, 3 bases at V and 6 bases at J, with 14 bases in the middle. The CDR3 loop spans 14 amino acids. The CDR3 here is CASSPPFGKAEAFF. CDR3 nucleotides: TGTGCCAGCTCACCTCCCTTCGGGAAGGCTGAAGCTTTCTTT.

CDR3 amino acids: CASSQTGNSNQPQHF. The CDR3, as DNA: TGTGCCAGTAGTCAGACAGGGAACAGCAATCAGCCCCAGCATTTT. The V call is TRBV19, the J call TRBJ1-5; 7 bases match TRBD1. The CDR3 is made up of 15 amino acids. CDR1 and CDR2 (germline): LNHDA, SQIVND (reference sequence). Germline trimming cut 5 bases from V and 1 base from J; bases unmatched to any gene: 5. The full variable domain, in which reference TRBV19 and TRBJ1-5 provide the parts outside the CDR3, is DGGITQSPKYLFRKEGQNVTLSCEQNLNHDAMYWYRQDPGQGLRLIYYSQIVNDFQKGDIAEGYSVSREKKESFPLTVTSAQKNPTAFYLCASSQTGNSNQPQHFGDGTRLSIL.